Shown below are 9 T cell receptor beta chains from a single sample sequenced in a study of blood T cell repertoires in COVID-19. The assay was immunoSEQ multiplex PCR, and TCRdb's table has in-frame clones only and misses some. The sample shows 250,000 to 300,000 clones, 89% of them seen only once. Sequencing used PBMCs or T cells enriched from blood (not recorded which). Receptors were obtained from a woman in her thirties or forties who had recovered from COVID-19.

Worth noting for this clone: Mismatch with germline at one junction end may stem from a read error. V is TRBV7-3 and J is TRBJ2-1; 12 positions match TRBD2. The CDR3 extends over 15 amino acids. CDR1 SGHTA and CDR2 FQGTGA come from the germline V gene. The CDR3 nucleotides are TGTGCCAGCAGCTTAGAAGCTAGCGGGGGGGCCGCCGTAGTCTTC. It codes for CASSLEASGGAAVVF.

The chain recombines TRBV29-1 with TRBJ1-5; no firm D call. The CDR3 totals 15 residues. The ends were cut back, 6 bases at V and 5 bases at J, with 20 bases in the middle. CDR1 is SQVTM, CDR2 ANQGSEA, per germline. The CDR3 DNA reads TGCAGCGTCTTGAGCTCAGGACCGAGGGATCAGCCCCAGCATTTT. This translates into CSVLSSGPRDQPQHF.

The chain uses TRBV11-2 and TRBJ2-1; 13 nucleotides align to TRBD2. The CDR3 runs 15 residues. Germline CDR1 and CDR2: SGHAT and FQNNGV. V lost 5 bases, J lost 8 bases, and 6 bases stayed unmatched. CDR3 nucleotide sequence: TGTGCCAGCAGCGTACTAGCGGGAGGGTTCTATGAGCAGTTCTTC. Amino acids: CASSVLAGGFYEQFF.

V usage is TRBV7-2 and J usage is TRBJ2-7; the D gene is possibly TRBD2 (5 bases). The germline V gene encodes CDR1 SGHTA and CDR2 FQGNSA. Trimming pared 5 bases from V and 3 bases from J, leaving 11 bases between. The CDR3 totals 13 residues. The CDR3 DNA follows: TGTGCCAGCAGCGCCTTCACTAGCTACGAGCAGTACTTC. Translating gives CASSAFTSYEQYF.

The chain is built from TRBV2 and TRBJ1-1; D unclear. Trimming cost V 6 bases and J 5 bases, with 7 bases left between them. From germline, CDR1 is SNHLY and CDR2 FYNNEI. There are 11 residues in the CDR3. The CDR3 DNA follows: TGTGCCAGCAGATGGCCGACTGAAGCTTTCTTT. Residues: CASRWPTEAFF.

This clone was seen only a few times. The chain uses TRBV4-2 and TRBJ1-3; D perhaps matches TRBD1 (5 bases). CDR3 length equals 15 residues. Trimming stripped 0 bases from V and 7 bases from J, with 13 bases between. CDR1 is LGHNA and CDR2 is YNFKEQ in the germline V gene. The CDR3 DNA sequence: TGTGCCAGCAGCCAAGATACGGGGGTTGGGAACACCATATATTTT. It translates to CASSQDTGVGNTIYF.

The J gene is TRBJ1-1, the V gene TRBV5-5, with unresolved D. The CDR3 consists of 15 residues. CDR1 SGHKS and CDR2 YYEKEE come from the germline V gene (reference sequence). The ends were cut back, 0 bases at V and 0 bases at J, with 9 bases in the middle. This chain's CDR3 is CASSLDLQVNTEAFF. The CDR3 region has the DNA TGTGCCAGCAGCTTGGACCTTCAGGTGAACACTGAAGCTTTCTTT.

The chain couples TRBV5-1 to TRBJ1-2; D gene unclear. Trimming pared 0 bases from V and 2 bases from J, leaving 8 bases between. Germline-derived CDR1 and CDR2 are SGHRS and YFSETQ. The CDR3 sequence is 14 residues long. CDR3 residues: CASSLEPGNYGYTF. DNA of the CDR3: TGCGCCAGCAGCTTGGAGCCGGGAAACTATGGCTACACCTTC.

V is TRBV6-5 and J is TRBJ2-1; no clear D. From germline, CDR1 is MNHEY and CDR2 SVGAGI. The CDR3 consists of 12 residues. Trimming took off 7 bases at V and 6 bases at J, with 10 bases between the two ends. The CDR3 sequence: CASTQLTNEQFF. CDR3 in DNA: TGTGCCAGCACCCAACTCACCAATGAGCAGTTCTTC.